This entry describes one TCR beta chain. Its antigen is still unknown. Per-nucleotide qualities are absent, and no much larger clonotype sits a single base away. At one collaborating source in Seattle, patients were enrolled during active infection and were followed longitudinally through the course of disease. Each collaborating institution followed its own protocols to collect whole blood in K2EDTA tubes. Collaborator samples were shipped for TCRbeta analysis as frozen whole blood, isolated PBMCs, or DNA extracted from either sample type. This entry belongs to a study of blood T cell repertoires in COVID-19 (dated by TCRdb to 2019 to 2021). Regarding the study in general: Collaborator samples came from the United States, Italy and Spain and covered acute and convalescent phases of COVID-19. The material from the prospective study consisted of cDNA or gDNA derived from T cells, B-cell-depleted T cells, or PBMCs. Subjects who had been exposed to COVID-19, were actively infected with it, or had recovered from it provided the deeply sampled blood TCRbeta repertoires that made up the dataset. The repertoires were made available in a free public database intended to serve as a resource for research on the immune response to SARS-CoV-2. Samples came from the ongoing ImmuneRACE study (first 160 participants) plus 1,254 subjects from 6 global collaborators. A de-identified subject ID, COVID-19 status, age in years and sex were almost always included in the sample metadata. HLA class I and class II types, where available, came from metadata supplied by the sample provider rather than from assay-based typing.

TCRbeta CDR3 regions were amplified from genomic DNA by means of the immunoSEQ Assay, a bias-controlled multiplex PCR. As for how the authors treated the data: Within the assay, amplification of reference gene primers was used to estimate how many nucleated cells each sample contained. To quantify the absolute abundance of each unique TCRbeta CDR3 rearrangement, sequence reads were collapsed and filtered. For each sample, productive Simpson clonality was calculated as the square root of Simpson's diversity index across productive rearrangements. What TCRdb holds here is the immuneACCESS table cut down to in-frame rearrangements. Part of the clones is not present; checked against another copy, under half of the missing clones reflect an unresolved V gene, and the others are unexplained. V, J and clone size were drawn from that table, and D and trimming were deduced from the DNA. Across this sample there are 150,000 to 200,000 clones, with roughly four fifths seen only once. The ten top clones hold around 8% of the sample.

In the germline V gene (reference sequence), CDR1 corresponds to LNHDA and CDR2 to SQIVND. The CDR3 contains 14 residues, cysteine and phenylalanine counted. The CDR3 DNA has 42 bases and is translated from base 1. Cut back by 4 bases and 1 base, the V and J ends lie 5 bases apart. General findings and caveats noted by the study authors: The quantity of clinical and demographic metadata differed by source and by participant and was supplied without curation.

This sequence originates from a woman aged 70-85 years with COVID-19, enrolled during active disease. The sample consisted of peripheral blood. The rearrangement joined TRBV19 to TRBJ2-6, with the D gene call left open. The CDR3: CASSTQSGANVLTF. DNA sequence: TGTGCCAGTAGTACCCAGTCTGGGGCCAACGTCCTGACTTTC.